This note documents a single TCR beta chain sequence. The target antigen is unknown. Using a J-beta primer mix together with a sample-barcoded 5' primer, a second PCR was run for roughly 6 to 11 cycles. TCRdb itself ran the 5' RACE reads through MiXCR, one entry per CDR3 protein. The sample includes 800,000 to 900,000 distinct CDR3 sequences, less than 80% seen only once; the top ten take around a quarter. The entry originates in a study of blood T cells in healthy people across ages. Findings and limits, study-wide: CMV infection status of these donors was not known.

Drawn from each donor were approximately 9.2 milliliters of peripheral blood. They isolated at least 7 million PBMCs from each sample. Deletions cut 0 bases from V and 2 bases from J, with 4 bases between. Germline V gene lookup returns CDR1 SGHNT and CDR2 YYREEE (reference sequence). The CDR3 consists of 13 residues. The TCR originated in a man aged 30 to 39 in good health. The chain couples TRBV5-4 to TRBJ2-3; D remains unclear. Sequenced: blood. DNA of the CDR3: TGTGCCAGCAGCTTGGACTTCACAGATACGCAGTATTTT. It encodes CASSLDFTDTQYF.